Sequencing of this TCR beta chain was carried out in a study of T-cell reconstitution after alpha-beta-depleted transplantation in children (dated by TCRdb to 2016 to 2018). General notes on the study: Using TCR repertoire profiling, the study followed T-cell immune reconstitution in a quantitative way in children after TCRalphabeta/CD19-depleted allogeneic hematopoietic cell transplantation.

To prepare the library, PCR was applied. The data were produced on an Illumina HiSeq 2500. Molecular barcoding was employed in the preparation of TCR libraries, with unique molecular identifiers being used to normalize TCRbeta repertoire quantification. The public sequencing data were trimmed at Q25 with fastp and processed into clonotypes with MiXCR by TCRdb, which kept only in-frame beta chains. Records with the same CDR3 protein are collapsed into one entry carrying the most frequent genes and DNA. Counted in this sample were about 27,000 distinct CDR3 sequences; roughly a sixth of them appeared once. Jointly, the top ten make up approximately 40% of the sample. Based on its abundance in the sample, this clonotype is medium-sized (0.01 to 0.1%). What antigen it recognizes has not been identified. Base qualities are not provided; no much larger clone lies one nucleotide away. Per the publication, the time point label means: day 60 (about 2 months) after transplantation. The treatment or condition tag for this specimen amounts to: allogeneic hematopoietic cell transplantation with graft depleted of TCRalphabeta T cells and CD19 B cells. TCRalphabeta/CD19-depleted allogeneic hematopoietic cell grafts were given to the transplant recipients, all of whom were children.

There are 12 amino acids in the CDR3, from cysteine to phenylalanine inclusive. Here the CDR3 DNA is all that survives: 36 bases in frame from base 1. From a lookup of the germline V gene (reference sequence), CDR1 and CDR2 are DFQATT and SNEGSKA. The V end loses 3 bases and the J end loses 6 bases, and a stretch of 9 bases separates them. Broader findings and caveats from the paper: Over the following months the frequencies of hyperexpanded clones went down, and after one year T-cell counts and TCRbeta diversity were mostly credited to newly produced T cells. In some patients, the high TCRbeta diversity seen at day 60 was put down to recipient T cells and intrathymic progenitors that had survived conditioning. The apparently early alphabetaT-cell count recovery about two months after transplant was reportedly dependent on only several hundred rapidly expanded clones derived from non-depleted graft cells.

The sequence was obtained from a male patient under 10 years old who had a stem cell transplant for acute lymphoblastic leukemia, so the T cells may come from the graft donor. The specimen comprised PBMCs, mostly from graft donor cells, sampled 60 days after TCRalphabeta/CD19-depleted stem cell transplant. The V gene is TRBV20-1 and the J gene is TRBJ1-5, with no reliable assignment of the D segment. The nucleotide sequence is TGCAGTGCTAGGGACCCGAGTCAGCCCCAGCATTTT. The translation is CSARDPSQPQHF.